This TCR beta chain derives from a study of blood T cell repertoires in COVID-19. Study overall: Samples came from the United States, Italy and Spain, spanning acute and convalescent COVID-19. PBMCs, B-cell-depleted T cells, or T cells were the source of the cDNA or gDNA that made up the material.

The V gene lost 2 bases and the J gene lost 4 bases, with 11 bases spanning the gap. The CDR3 extends over 13 amino acids. From germline, CDR1 is SQVTM and CDR2 ANQGSEA. As originally analysed: Nucleated cell number was recorded as an estimate derived from reference gene primer amplification. The data were produced by immunoSEQ multiplex PCR, yet TCRdb's version contains in-frame clones alone and is incomplete. Clone size and the V and J calls come from that table; the DNA yielded D and trimming. The sample has roughly 77,000 clones; around 89% are singletons. The chain couples TRBV29-1 to TRBJ1-1, with D maybe TRBD1 (5 bases). This receptor was taken from a woman at least 80 years old with active COVID-19. Sequencing used peripheral blood. CDR3 amino acids: CSVEPGGSTEAFF. The CDR3 bases are TGCAGCGTTGAACCGGGGGGATCCACTGAAGCTTTCTTT. Looking up the rest from reference TRBV29-1 and TRBJ1-1 gives the full variable domain: SAVISQKPSRDICQRGTSLTIQCQVDSQVTMMFWYRQQPGQSLTLIATANQGSEATYESGFVIDKFPISRPNLTFSTLTVSNMSPEDSSIYLCSVEPGGSTEAFFGQGTRLTVV.